The 28 T cell receptor beta chains below all came from one sample that was sequenced in a study of cytomegalovirus exposure and HLA in healthy donors. The PCR contained 60 Vbeta and 13 Jbeta primers. Profiled with immunoSEQ multiplex PCR; TCRdb holds only in-frame clones, not every one. The sample shows around 160,000 clones, around 70% of them seen only once. The specimen was PBMCs. The receptor set was obtained from a man between 18 and 29 years old in good health and CMV-seropositive.

The V gene is TRBV6-1, the J gene TRBJ1-1; D unresolved. This CDR3 is built from 15 residues. Between the trimmed V and J ends, which lost 4 bases and 4 bases, there was a span of 16 bases. Germline V gene data show CDR1 as MNHNS and CDR2 as SASEGT. The CDR3 protein is CASSVDNAGGTEAFF. DNA of the CDR3: TGTGCCAGCAGTGTTGACAACGCGGGCGGCACTGAAGCTTTCTTT.

The chain combines TRBV30 with TRBJ1-4; TRBD1 is a possible D gene (5 bases). Germline V gene lookup returns CDR1 GTSNPN and CDR2 SVGIG (reference sequence). Trimming pared 0 bases from V and 3 bases from J, leaving 20 bases between. The CDR3 is made up of 18 amino acids. The DNA of the CDR3 is TGTGCCTGGAGTGTGCCCCGGGCGGGGGATCGAGCTAATGAAAAACTGTTTTTT. Its protein product is CAWSVPRAGDRANEKLFF.

This sequence joins TRBV28 and TRBJ2-2; 8 nucleotides match TRBD1. After removal of 4 bases from V and 3 bases from J, the junction contained 10 bases not matched to a gene. Germline CDR1 reads MDHEN; CDR2 reads SYDVKM. CDR3 length: 17 residues. The CDR3 spells CASSSDSPGGYTGELFF. The CDR3, as DNA: TGTGCCAGCAGTTCCGACTCACCAGGGGGCTACACCGGGGAGCTGTTTTTT.

The rearrangement uses TRBV11-2 and TRBJ2-5; D is possibly TRBD2 (5 bases). Per the germline V gene, CDR1 is SGHAT and CDR2 is FQNNGV. The CDR3 totals 17 residues. With 0 bases removed from V and 1 base from J, the gap between germline ends came to 15 bases. CDR3 DNA sequence: TGTGCCAGCAGCTTAGATCCAGGAGGCTCAACCCAAGAGACCCAGTACTTC. It codes for CASSLDPGGSTQETQYF.

The V call is TRBV7-9, the J call TRBJ1-2, with D perhaps matching TRBD1 (5 bases). The germline V gene encodes CDR1 SEHNR and CDR2 FQNEAQ (reference sequence). CDR3 length: 16 residues. The V end was cut by 1 base, the J end by 6 bases, with 18 bases between. CDR3 nucleotide sequence: TGTGCCAGCAGCTTAGTGGAAGGTAAAGGGGTCGATGGCTACACCTTC. Protein: CASSLVEGKGVDGYTF. The variable domain in full, with the rest retrieved from reference TRBV7-9 and TRBJ1-2, is DTGVSQNPRHKITKRGQNVTFRCDPISEHNRLYWYRQTLGQGPEFLTYFQNEAQLEKSRLLSDRFSAERPKGSFSTLEIQRTEQGDSAMYLCASSLVEGKGVDGYTFGSGTRLTVV.

The chain has TRBV30 and TRBJ2-3, with 8 bases fitting TRBD2. Trimming cost V 0 bases and J 0 bases; bases outside gene matches: 5. CDR1 is GTSNPN, CDR2 SVGIG, per germline (reference sequence). The CDR3 is 16 residues long. This chain's CDR3 is CAWSVPSGPSTDTQYF. DNA of the CDR3: TGTGCCTGGAGTGTACCTAGCGGGCCTAGCACAGATACGCAGTATTTT.

This clone has a handful of counts. The chain uses TRBV7-3 and TRBJ2-1; D is perhaps TRBD2 (7 bases). Germline values: CDR1 SGHTA, CDR2 FQGTGA. V lost 3 bases and J lost 9, with 18 bases in between. CDR3 size: 15 residues. This CDR3 is CASSFPLEGGGEQFF. The CDR3 DNA sequence: TGTGCCAGCAGCTTCCCTTTGGAGGGGGGGGGTGAGCAGTTCTTC.

This clone was detected once. The chain is built from TRBV28 and TRBJ2-3; 12 bases agree with TRBD2. Germline CDR1 is MDHEN and CDR2 is SYDVKM. CDR3 length equals 20 residues. Losses at the gene ends were 4 bases for V and 9 bases for J; bases not matched to a gene: 23. CDR3 loop: CASSSREGLETSGRGRTQYF. The CDR3 bases are TGTGCCAGCAGTTCCCGGGAGGGGTTGGAGACTAGCGGGAGAGGGAGGACGCAGTATTTT.

This clone was seen a few times. The rearrangement uses TRBV7-8 and TRBJ1-3; D perhaps matches TRBD1 (5 bases). Trimming took 0 bases from V and 0 from J, leaving 9 bases between them. The CDR3 is 16 residues long. Germline CDR1 and CDR2: SGHVS and FQNEAQ. The DNA of the CDR3 is TGTGCCAGCAGCTTAGCGGGGCCCAGCTCTGGAAACACCATATATTTT. It codes for CASSLAGPSSGNTIYF. The full variable domain, completed using reference TRBV7-8 and TRBJ1-3, is GAGVSQSPRYKVAKRGQDVALRCDPISGHVSLFWYQQALGQGPEFLTYFQNEAQLDKSGLPSDRFFAERPEGSVSTLKIQRTQQEDSAVYLCASSLAGPSSGNTIYFGEGSWLTVV.

The V gene is TRBV2, the J gene TRBJ2-5, with 15 bases identical to TRBD2. The CDR3 covers 15 residues. Germline V lookup: CDR1 SNHLY, CDR2 FYNNEI. V lost 4 bases, J lost 5 bases, and 2 bases stayed unmatched. CDR3 sequence: CASSAGTSGGETQYF. DNA for the CDR3: TGTGCCAGCAGTGCCGGGACTAGCGGGGGGGAGACCCAGTACTTC.

This clone was counted between two and nine times. The V and J genes are TRBV5-6 and TRBJ1-4; a possible D gene is TRBD1 (5 bases). Germline loops: CDR1 SGHDT, CDR2 YYEEEE. Between the trimmed V and J ends, which lost 3 bases and 5 bases, there was a span of 11 bases. The CDR3 runs 14 residues. The CDR3, as DNA: TGTGCCAGCAGCTCAGCCGGGGGGAATGAAAAACTGTTTTTT. Encoded protein: CASSSAGGNEKLFF.

This CDR3 reads CASGLGTGGFPFLQPQHF. As DNA, the CDR3 is TGTGCTAGTGGCCTGGGGACAGGGGGTTTCCCCTTTCTTCAGCCCCAGCATTTT. The chain links TRBV12-5 to TRBJ1-5; TRBD1 matches at 11 bases. Looked up from germline, CDR1 is LGHNT and CDR2 is FRNRAP. Germline trimming cut 6 bases from V and 6 bases from J; bases unmatched to any gene: 16. The length of the CDR3 is 18 residues.

The V and J genes are TRBV14 and TRBJ1-1; 8 bases fit TRBD1. This CDR3 spans 17 amino acids. The trim removed 4 bases at V and 0 bases at J, leaving 10 bases unmatched. Germline assignment: CDR1 SGHDN and CDR2 FVKESK. CDR3 nucleotide sequence: TGTGCCAGCAGCCTACAAACCCAGGGACAGGTGAACACTGAAGCTTTCTTT. Protein product: CASSLQTQGQVNTEAFF.

The chain combines TRBV5-4 with TRBJ1-1, with TRBD1 matching over 7 bases. Germline V gene sequence: CDR1 SGHNT, CDR2 YYREEE (reference sequence). This CDR3 is built from 13 residues. Trimming cost V 1 base and J 4 bases; bases outside gene matches: 1. DNA of the CDR3: TGTGCCAGCAGCTTGTCAGGGGGCACTGAAGCTTTCTTT. Translation: CASSLSGGTEAFF.

This chain uses TRBV9 with TRBJ2-1; 9 nucleotides line up with TRBD1. V gave up 2 bases and J gave up 9 bases; unmatched junction bases: 6. The CDR3 covers 14 residues. Germline V CDR1 and CDR2: SGDLS, YYNGEE. CDR3 sequence reads: CASSVTGGRGEQFF. The CDR3 DNA sequence: TGTGCCAGCAGCGTGACAGGGGGGCGCGGTGAGCAGTTCTTC.

The rearrangement links TRBV1 to TRBJ2-7; the table calls TRBD2, which could not be checked here. TRBV1 is termed a pseudogene. The CDR3 consists of 18 residues. The CDR3 DNA sequence: TGCACCAGCAGCCAAGAGGTGTACGGCGCGGGTGTAACCTACGAGCAGTACGTC. Its protein is CTSSQEVYGAGVTYEQYV.

This sequence joins TRBV11-3 and TRBJ1-1; tentative D call: TRBD1 (6 bases). Trimming stripped 8 bases from V and 2 bases from J, with 12 bases between. The CDR3 contains 13 residues. Germline V gene sequence: CDR1 SGHNT, CDR2 YENEEA. CDR3 sequence: CASRDTDNTEAFF. The CDR3 DNA reads as TGTGCCAGCCGGGACACCGATAACACTGAAGCTTTCTTT.

The rearrangement links TRBV18 to TRBJ1-2; 9 bases are shared with TRBD1. CDR3 length: 15 amino acids. J gave up 7 bases and V 3 bases, and 9 bases lay outside the gene matches. CDR1 KGHSH and CDR2 LQKENI come from the germline V gene. The CDR3 bases are TGTGCCAGCTCACCCGGGACAGGGCAAAGTGGTGGCTACACCTTC. Protein product: CASSPGTGQSGGYTF.

The CDR3, as DNA: TGTGCCAGCAGAGCACACAGGGGTAGCACAGATACGCAGTATTTT. It codes for CASRAHRGSTDTQYF. The chain couples TRBV7-3 to TRBJ2-3, with TRBD1 matching 7 bases. The J segment lost 0 bases and the V segment lost 6 bases, leaving 6 bases of the junction unmatched. The length of the CDR3 is 15 residues. The V gene's germline CDR1 is SGHTA and CDR2 FQGTGA. The full variable domain, completed using reference TRBV7-3 and TRBJ2-3, is GAGVSQTPSNKVTEKGKYVELRCDPISGHTALYWYRQSLGQGPEFLIYFQGTGAADDSGLPNDRFFAVRPEGSVSTLKIQRTERGDSAVYLCASRAHRGSTDTQYFGPGTRLTVL.

This chain joins TRBV7-9 and TRBJ2-1; D perhaps matches TRBD2 (5 bases). Trimming removed 3 bases from V and 10 bases from J, with 7 bases in between. Germline V gene sequence: CDR1 SEHNR, CDR2 FQNEAQ (reference sequence). The CDR3 has 11 residues. Here the CDR3 reads CASSLEAEQFF. In DNA form, the CDR3 reads TGTGCCAGCAGCTTGGAGGCCGAGCAGTTCTTC.

This clone occurred once. V is TRBV7-3 and J is TRBJ2-1, with TRBD1 as a possible D gene (6 bases). This CDR3 has 16 residues. Germline V gene lookup returns CDR1 SGHTA and CDR2 FQGTGA. The V end was cut by 5 bases, the J end by 2 bases, with 16 bases between. The CDR3 here is CASSPETTGPYNEQFF. CDR3 nucleotides: TGTGCCAGCAGCCCTGAGACCACAGGGCCCTACAATGAGCAGTTCTTC.

The V and J genes are TRBV5-1 and TRBJ2-5, with TRBD2 matching 8 bases. Per the germline V gene, CDR1 is SGHRS and CDR2 is YFSETQ. The CDR3 is 15 amino acids. The junction had 8 bases not matched to a gene; V was cut back by 4 bases and J by 3 bases. This CDR3 reads CASSRRGSGEETQYF. For the CDR3, the DNA is TGCGCCAGCAGCCGCCGGGGTAGCGGGGAAGAGACCCAGTACTTC. The entire variable domain, with the rest obtained from reference TRBV5-1 and TRBJ2-5, is as follows: KAGVTQTPRYLIKTRGQQVTLSCSPISGHRSVSWYQQTPGQGLQFLFEYFSETQRNKGNFPGRFSGRQFSNSRSEMNVSTLELGDSALYLCASSRRGSGEETQYFGPGTRLLVL.

The chain employs TRBV9 and TRBJ2-3; a weak D match, TRBD2 (6 bases). In germline, CDR1 is SGDLS, CDR2 YYNGEE. V lost 3 bases and J lost 0, with 11 bases in between. CDR3 size: 15 residues. The DNA for the CDR3 is TGTGCCAGCAGCGCCCGGGCGGGGAGCACAGATACGCAGTATTTT. Its protein product is CASSARAGSTDTQYF.

This chain uses TRBV7-8 with TRBJ1-1; weak D call: TRBD1 (5 bases). The CDR3 sequence is 15 residues long. The V gene lost 5 bases and the J gene lost 2 bases, with 15 bases spanning the gap. Germline CDR1 and CDR2: SGHVS and FQNEAQ. The CDR3 region is CASSANPTENTEAFF. The CDR3 region has the DNA TGTGCCAGCAGCGCGAATCCGACAGAAAACACTGAAGCTTTCTTT.

The rearrangement joins TRBV5-8 to TRBJ2-3, with D hard to call. Trimming shortened V by 0 bases and J by 7 bases, and 6 bases separated the two germline ends. The germline V gene encodes CDR1 SGHTS and CDR2 YDEGEE. The CDR3 is 12 amino acids. This CDR3 reads CASSLESNTQYF. The CDR3 nucleotides read TGTGCCAGCAGCTTGGAATCCAATACGCAGTATTTT.

The rearrangement links TRBV18 to TRBJ1-2, with D unclear. In germline, CDR1 is KGHSH, CDR2 LQKENI. This CDR3 contains 13 residues. V lost 0 bases, J lost 5 bases, and 7 bases lay in between. The CDR3 sequence is CASSPPGGYGYTF. The CDR3 bases are TGTGCCAGCTCACCACCAGGCGGGTATGGCTACACCTTC.

V is TRBV6-1 and J is TRBJ2-7, with 10 bases lining up with TRBD2. V dropped 2 bases and J dropped 2; count of bases not matched to a gene: 3. The CDR3 is made up of 15 amino acids. The germline V gene encodes CDR1 MNHNS and CDR2 SASEGT. The CDR3 spells CASSERAGGPYEQYV. CDR3 DNA: TGTGCCAGCAGTGAAAGAGCGGGAGGGCCCTACGAGCAGTACGTC.

The chain carries TRBV7-6 and TRBJ2-3; perhaps TRBD1 as D (6 bases). CDR3 length: 16 amino acids. Germline CDR1 is SGHVS and CDR2 is FNYEAQ. V lost 1 base to trimming and J lost 1 base, with 12 bases between them. The CDR3 DNA reads TGTGCCAGCAGCTTAGTCAGGGGAGCGGGCACAGATACGCAGTATTTT. Translating gives CASSLVRGAGTDTQYF.